This T cell receptor beta chain was recovered during a study of blood T cell repertoires in COVID-19. The protocol was immunoSEQ multiplex PCR, while the TCRdb copy is restricted to in-frame clones and leaves out a portion. The profile shows approximately 160,000 clones, around 74% of them singletons. Sequencing was done on a sample of peripheral blood. This clonotype was obtained from a woman older than 75 with acute or convalescent COVID-19.

The CDR3: CASSLQGGAEAFF. The CDR3, as DNA: TGTGCCAGCAGTTTACAGGGTGGGGCGGAAGCTTTCTTT. V and J are TRBV12-3 or TRBV12-4 and TRBJ1-1; perhaps TRBD1 as D (5 bases). Trimming stripped 2 bases from V and 8 bases from J, with 12 bases between. CDR3 length equals 13 residues.